This entry lists 13 T cell receptor beta chains sequenced from one sample in a study of radiotherapy plus CTLA-4 blockade in lung cancer. Clones were sequenced by immunoSEQ multiplex PCR, and TCRdb holds only the in-frame ones, with some missing. The sample comprises 50,000 to 60,000 clones, 82% of which are singletons, and roughly 6% rests with the top ten. Material: peripheral blood, obtained from a patient treated with radiotherapy plus ipilimumab. These receptors originate from a human donor with non-small cell lung cancer whose response to radiotherapy plus ipilimumab could not be evaluated.

The chain is built from TRBV28 and TRBJ2-5, with 8 nucleotides matching TRBD1. The J segment lost 5 bases and the V segment lost 8 bases, leaving 10 bases of the junction unmatched. Germline V gene sequence: CDR1 MDHEN, CDR2 SYDVKM. The CDR3 contains 14 residues. The CDR3 spells CASVRAGGVETQYF. The DNA of the CDR3 is TGTGCCAGCGTTCGGGCAGGGGGCGTGGAGACCCAGTACTTC.

V usage is TRBV30 and J usage is TRBJ2-7; 9 positions agree with TRBD1. Per the germline V gene, CDR1 is GTSNPN and CDR2 is SVGIG (reference sequence). CDR3 size: 15 residues. After removal of 3 bases from V and 4 bases from J, the junction contained 10 bases not matched to a gene. The DNA for the CDR3 is TGTGCCTGGAGCCCTGGGACAGGGATAATATACGAGCAGTACTTC. Its protein is CAWSPGTGIIYEQYF.

The chain combines TRBV5-1 with TRBJ2-7; TRBD1 agrees at 8 bases. The CDR3 runs 14 residues. Germline-derived CDR1 and CDR2 are SGHRS and YFSETQ. The V segment lost 0 bases and the J segment 3 bases; nucleotides outside the gene matches: 2. CDR3 protein: CASSLAGGGYEQYF. For the CDR3, the DNA is TGCGCCAGCAGCTTGGCAGGGGGCGGCTACGAGCAGTACTTC.

J is TRBJ2-3 and V is TRBV18; TRBD2 is a possible D gene (6 bases). Germline assignment: CDR1 KGHSH and CDR2 LQKENI. V gave up 4 bases and J gave up 0 bases, with 8 bases separating them. The CDR3 spans 14 residues. The chain's CDR3 is CASSRGLSTDTQYF. The CDR3 DNA reads TGTGCCAGCTCACGGGGACTTAGCACAGATACGCAGTATTTT.

The rearrangement joins TRBV7-8 to TRBJ2-3; D not certain. This CDR3 is built from 12 residues. In germline, CDR1 is SGHVS, CDR2 FQNEAQ. V gave up 5 bases and J gave up 3 bases, with 6 bases separating them. In nucleotides, the CDR3 is TGTGCCAGCAGCCCGACAACAGATACGCAGTATTTT. Protein product: CASSPTTDTQYF.

V and J are TRBV6-6 and TRBJ1-2, with 8 nucleotides matching TRBD1. This CDR3 is 14 amino acids long. CDR1 and CDR2 from the germline V gene are MNHNY and SVGAGI (reference sequence). V shed 6 bases and J 3 bases; nucleotides not matched to a gene: 6. The CDR3 region is CASSRTGGYYGYTF. CDR3 sequence (DNA): TGTGCCAGCAGCCGTACAGGGGGTTACTATGGCTACACCTTC.

This sequence joins TRBV19 and TRBJ2-1, with D maybe TRBD2 (6 bases). The CDR3 is 17 residues long. V lost 5 bases and J 5 bases, leaving 22 bases between the germline ends. From germline, CDR1 is LNHDA and CDR2 SQIVND (reference sequence). CDR3 nucleotides: TGTGCCAGTAGTCTTCAACGAGCGGGTTCGTACCACAATGAGCAGTTCTTC. Translating gives CASSLQRAGSYHNEQFF.

This sequence joins TRBV4-1 and TRBJ2-7; 13 bases line up with TRBD2. J lost 5 bases, V lost 2 bases, and 12 bases had no gene match. Germline V gives CDR1 MGHRA, CDR2 YSYEKL. CDR3 length: 18 amino acids. The CDR3 coding sequence is TGCGCCAGCAGCCAATTACCGGGACTAGCGGGATTCCCCCACGAGCAGTACTTC. Encoded protein: CASSQLPGLAGFPHEQYF.

This clone has only a few counts. V gene TRBV19 combines with J gene TRBJ2-5; 7 bases fit TRBD1. The V gene end was trimmed by 3 bases and the J gene end by 4 bases; junction bases not matched to a gene: 11. The length of the CDR3 is 16 residues. CDR1 is LNHDA, CDR2 SQIVND, per germline (reference sequence). The CDR3 here is CASSIIPRQGLETQYF. The CDR3 coding sequence is TGTGCCAGTAGTATCATCCCCCGACAGGGCTTAGAGACCCAGTACTTC.

DNA of the CDR3: TGCAGTGCTAGAGGGGCCGGAGGGCAGTACTTC. Translating gives CSARGAGGQYF. The rearrangement uses TRBV20-1 and TRBJ2-7; D is perhaps TRBD2 (5 bases). The V gene's germline CDR1 is DFQATT and CDR2 SNEGSKA (reference sequence). The CDR3 totals 11 residues. The germline V and J ends were trimmed by 1 base and 9 bases, with 10 bases remaining between them.

The rearrangement joins TRBV6-6 to TRBJ2-1; 7 bases match TRBD2. Germline CDR1 MNHNY, CDR2 SVGAGI (reference sequence). The CDR3 spans 15 residues. V shed 7 bases and J 4 bases; nucleotides not matched to a gene: 10. The CDR3, as DNA: TGTGCCAGCACCGCTCTACTAGCGCGTTACAATGAGCAGTTCTTC. It translates to CASTALLARYNEQFF.

The chain recombines TRBV5-4 with TRBJ2-3; TRBD1 might be the D (5 bases). V was pared by 0 bases and J by 0 bases, with 14 bases between. The CDR3 runs to 17 residues. Germline V gene sequence: CDR1 SGHNT, CDR2 YYREEE (reference sequence). The CDR3 sequence is CASSLATDLTSTDTQYF. The CDR3 region has the DNA TGTGCCAGCAGCTTGGCGACAGATCTTACTAGCACAGATACGCAGTATTTT. Supplemented by reference TRBV5-4 and TRBJ2-3, the full variable domain reads ETGVTQSPTHLIKTRGQQVTLRCSSQSGHNTVSWYQQALGQGPQFIFQYYREEENGRGNFPPRFSGLQFPNYSSELNVNALELDDSALYLCASSLATDLTSTDTQYFGPGTRLTVL.

The rearrangement uses TRBV18 and TRBJ2-4; no reliable D call. The CDR3 has 14 residues. CDR1 KGHSH and CDR2 LQKENI come from the germline V gene. V shed 3 bases and J shed 0 bases, with 6 bases lying between them. CDR3 region: CASSPSRAKNIQYF. In DNA form, the CDR3 reads TGTGCCAGCTCACCGTCTAGAGCCAAAAACATTCAGTACTTC.